This TCR beta chain was found in a study of control samples from healthy donors and cancer patients. The data were produced by immunoSEQ multiplex PCR, yet TCRdb's version contains in-frame clones alone and is incomplete. The sample lists around 41,000 clones, around 88% occurring once. This receptor was taken from a woman aged 60-75 years with lung cancer. Material: PBMCs.

The chain's CDR3 is CASSLIGGFNEQFF. The CDR3 region has the DNA TGTGCCAGCAGCTTAATAGGGGGCTTCAATGAGCAGTTCTTC. The V call is TRBV7-6, the J call TRBJ2-1; 7 bases align to TRBD1. The germline V gene has CDR1 SGHVS and CDR2 FNYEAQ. The V gene end was trimmed by 2 bases and the J gene end by 6 bases; junction bases not matched to a gene: 4. The CDR3 has 14 amino acids. The variable domain in full, completed from reference TRBV7-6 and TRBJ2-1, reads GAGVSQSPRYKVTKRGQDVALRCDPISGHVSLYWYRQALGQGPEFLTYFNYEAQQDKSGLPNDRFSAERPEGSISTLTIQRTEQRDSAMYRCASSLIGGFNEQFFGPGTRLTVL.